This TCR beta chain was captured by sequencing in a study of blood T cells in healthy people across ages. The second PCR ran about 6 to 12 cycles with a sample-barcoded 5' primer and J-beta primers. A template-switch adaptor containing 12 random nucleotides labeled each cDNA molecule. Individual samples furnished no less than 3 million CDR3-containing paired-end reads apiece. TCRdb redid the calling of the 5' RACE reads with MiXCR, one entry per CDR3 protein. The sample lists about a million distinct CDR3 sequences; just over 50% were seen once. This clonotype has a handful of counts. The antigen remains undetermined. The CDR3 length is 15 residues. The germline V gene has CDR1 LGHNA and CDR2 YSLEER. Study-wide results and limits: Fewer expanded clones and more diversity marked long-lived versus aged donors.

Total RNA, at least 6 micrograms per sample, was extracted from PBMCs. Sequencing was done on a sample of blood. This TCR was sampled from a woman aged 55-70 years in good health. This chain connects TRBV4-3 to TRBJ2-7, with unresolved D. The DNA end favors TRBJ2-5, so the J call may be wrong. In DNA, the CDR3 is TGCGCCAGCAGCCAAGCGGTCGGACCTACAGAGACCCAGTACTTC. It encodes CASSQAVGPTETQYF.